Following are 15 T cell receptor beta chains from one sample sequenced in a study of T cell responses to AZD1222 COVID-19 vaccine. Method: immunoSEQ multiplex PCR; TCRdb's copy keeps in-frame clones and lacks some. Found here are around 150,000 clones, 85% to 95% of them singletons; the top ten hold 1.5% to 2%. Sequenced material: peripheral blood, taken on day 0 of AZD1222 vaccination. Every receptor here comes from an adult in good health.

This clone has just one count. V usage is TRBV7-6 and J usage is TRBJ2-3; TRBD2 matches at 8 bases. The CDR3 loop spans 16 amino acids. The germline V gene has CDR1 SGHVS and CDR2 FNYEAQ. After removal of 1 base from V and 2 bases from J, the junction contained 5 bases not matched to a gene. The CDR3 coding sequence is TGTGCCAGCAGCTTAGGAGGGCGGGGGGTCACAGATACGCAGTATTTT. Translating gives CASSLGGRGVTDTQYF.

This clone came up once. The chain carries TRBV5-1 and TRBJ2-7, with D tentatively TRBD1 or TRBD2 (5 bases each). Germline CDR1 and CDR2: SGHRS and YFSETQ. The CDR3 runs 14 residues. The V end lost 1 base, the J end lost 5 bases, and 13 bases lay between the germline ends. As DNA, the CDR3 is TGCGCCAGCAGCTTGTCAGGGAGAAACGACGAGCAGTACTTC. It codes for CASSLSGRNDEQYF.

The chain carries TRBV7-3 and TRBJ1-1, with 7 bases fitting TRBD1. Germline-derived CDR1 and CDR2 are SGHTA and FQGTGA. The J segment lost 0 bases and the V segment lost 6 bases, leaving 4 bases of the junction unmatched. There are 14 residues in the CDR3. This CDR3 reads CASRVDRLNTEAFF. The CDR3 bases are TGTGCCAGCAGGGTGGACAGGTTGAACACTGAAGCTTTCTTT.

This chain joins TRBV9 and TRBJ2-1; the match to TRBD2 covers 11 bases. Germline V gives CDR1 SGDLS, CDR2 YYNGEE. V was clipped by 4 bases and J by 4 bases; unmatched bases: 7. This CDR3 has 16 amino acids. CDR3 nucleotide sequence: TGTGCCAGCAGCCCCACTAGCGGGGGACGGTACAATGAGCAGTTCTTC. Protein: CASSPTSGGRYNEQFF.

This chain connects TRBV2 to TRBJ2-5; a possible D gene is TRBD1 (6 bases). The germline gives CDR1 SNHLY, CDR2 FYNNEI. This CDR3 has 13 residues. The V and J ends lost 7 bases and 2 bases respectively, with 11 bases between them. The CDR3, as DNA: TGTGCCAGCAACCGGGACACACAAGAGACCCAGTACTTC. Protein product: CASNRDTQETQYF.

The chain recombines TRBV30 with TRBJ2-1; D is perhaps TRBD2 (6 bases). Germline lookup yields CDR1 GTSNPN and CDR2 SVGIG (reference sequence). The CDR3 length is 16 residues. Trimming removed 2 bases at V and 0 bases at J, with 14 bases between. This CDR3 reads CAWSRGSGHSYNEQFF. CDR3 DNA sequence: TGTGCCTGGAGTCGGGGTAGCGGCCACTCCTACAATGAGCAGTTCTTC.

The V call is TRBV7-3, the J call TRBJ1-1, with D unresolved. The CDR3 loop spans 13 amino acids. The ends were cut back, 2 bases at V and 1 base at J, with 5 bases in the middle. Germline V CDR1 and CDR2: SGHTA, FQGTGA. CDR3 sequence reads: CASSLYANTEAFF. Written as DNA, the CDR3 is TGTGCCAGCAGCTTATACGCGAACACTGAAGCTTTCTTT.

In its sample, this clone was seen a few times. The genes are TRBV6-2 or TRBV6-3 and TRBJ2-6, with a weak D call TRBD2 (5 bases). The CDR3 has 15 amino acids. V was pared by 2 bases and J by 0 bases, with 5 bases between. Germline V gene lookup returns CDR1 MNHEY and CDR2 SVGEGT. DNA of the CDR3: TGTGCCAGCAGTTACGCGGGCTCTGGGGCCAACGTCCTGACTTTC. It codes for CASSYAGSGANVLTF.

This chain connects TRBV27 to TRBJ2-3; D is perhaps TRBD2 (6 bases). The germline CDR1 and CDR2 sequences are MNHEY and SMNVEV (reference sequence). V was cut by 0 bases and J by 4 bases, with 14 bases left in between. This CDR3 has 16 residues. CDR3 nucleotides: TGTGCCAGCAGTTTATCGACGCGGGGACGGGCAGATACGCAGTATTTT. Residues: CASSLSTRGRADTQYF.

This chain connects TRBV7-8 to TRBJ2-3; 9 bases map to TRBD2. This CDR3 is 16 amino acids long. Germline V lookup: CDR1 SGHVS, CDR2 FQNEAQ. V lost 2 bases, J lost 2 bases, and 5 bases stayed unmatched. CDR3 nucleotides: TGTGCCAGCAGCTTACGAGCGGGGGGACCCACAGATACGCAGTATTTT. Translation: CASSLRAGGPTDTQYF.

This clone was counted only a few times. This rearrangement joins TRBV19 to TRBJ1-2; D remains ambiguous. The CDR3 runs 13 residues. The germline V and J ends were trimmed by 0 bases and 7 bases, with 9 bases remaining between them. CDR1 is LNHDA, CDR2 SQIVND, per germline (reference sequence). The CDR3 DNA is TGTGCCAGTAGTATAGAGGATTCGCGTGGCTACACCTTC. It is translated as CASSIEDSRGYTF.

The chain carries TRBV5-1 and TRBJ2-2; tentatively, D is TRBD1 (6 bases). Per germline, CDR1 SGHRS and CDR2 YFSETQ. The CDR3 is 14 residues long. Trimming stripped 0 bases from V and 7 bases from J, with 10 bases between. DNA for the CDR3: TGCGCCAGCAGCTTGGACAGGGCTGACGGGGAGCTGTTTTTT. Protein sequence: CASSLDRADGELFF. The variable domain in full, with the rest retrieved from reference TRBV5-1 and TRBJ2-2, is KAGVTQTPRYLIKTRGQQVTLSCSPISGHRSVSWYQQTPGQGLQFLFEYFSETQRNKGNFPGRFSGRQFSNSRSEMNVSTLELGDSALYLCASSLDRADGELFFGEGSRLTVL.

The V and J genes are TRBV19 and TRBJ1-4; D is uncertain. Germline V gives CDR1 LNHDA, CDR2 SQIVND (reference sequence). The germline V and J ends were trimmed by 4 bases and 2 bases, with 14 bases remaining between them. This CDR3 has 16 amino acids. The CDR3: CASSTPGLVTNEKLFF. CDR3 sequence (DNA): TGTGCCAGTAGTACCCCAGGTTTGGTTACTAATGAAAAACTGTTTTTT.

This chain joins TRBV2 and TRBJ1-1; 8 nucleotides agree with TRBD1. The CDR3 totals 15 residues. Germline assignment: CDR1 SNHLY and CDR2 FYNNEI. Germline trimming cut 6 bases from V and 4 bases from J; bases unmatched to any gene: 10. The CDR3 bases are TGTGCCAGCAGGAGGGCCTTAACAGGGGGCACTGAAGCTTTCTTT. This translates into CASRRALTGGTEAFF.

The gene calls are TRBV28 and TRBJ1-2; possible D gene TRBD1, 6 bases. The CDR3 loop spans 12 amino acids. V was trimmed by 8 bases and J by 4 bases, leaving 11 bases between them. Germline assignment: CDR1 MDHEN and CDR2 SYDVKM. The CDR3 DNA sequence: TGTGCCAGCCAGACAGGACGCTATGGCTACACCTTC. Residues: CASQTGRYGYTF.